This T cell receptor beta chain was captured in a study of CD8 T cells in Susac syndrome. Random hexamers were used to reverse transcribe the RNA input (0.5 to 1 ug). Multiplex PCR with immunoSEQ amplified the TCR beta CDR3 across 54 Vbeta and 13 Jbeta. One entry per CDR3 protein, called by TCRdb with MiXCR from the immunoSEQ multiplex PCR reads. The table has 150,000 to 200,000 distinct CDR3 sequences, approximately 93% seen once. Healthy donors constituted the controls, which were matched for age and sex. The TEMRA cells underwent FACS enrichment, while the CD8+ and CD4+ T cells underwent negative isolation. CDR1 is SNHLY, CDR2 FYNNEI, per germline. CDR3 length equals 15 residues. V dropped 4 bases and J dropped 0; count of bases not matched to a gene: 0.

This sequence was found in a human donor in good health. Sample: CD4+ T cells from PBMCs. This chain connects TRBV2 to TRBJ2-2; 9 positions agree with TRBD1. CDR3 sequence: CASSGQGANTGELFF. CDR3 in DNA: TGTGCCAGCAGTGGACAGGGGGCGAACACCGGGGAGCTGTTTTTT.